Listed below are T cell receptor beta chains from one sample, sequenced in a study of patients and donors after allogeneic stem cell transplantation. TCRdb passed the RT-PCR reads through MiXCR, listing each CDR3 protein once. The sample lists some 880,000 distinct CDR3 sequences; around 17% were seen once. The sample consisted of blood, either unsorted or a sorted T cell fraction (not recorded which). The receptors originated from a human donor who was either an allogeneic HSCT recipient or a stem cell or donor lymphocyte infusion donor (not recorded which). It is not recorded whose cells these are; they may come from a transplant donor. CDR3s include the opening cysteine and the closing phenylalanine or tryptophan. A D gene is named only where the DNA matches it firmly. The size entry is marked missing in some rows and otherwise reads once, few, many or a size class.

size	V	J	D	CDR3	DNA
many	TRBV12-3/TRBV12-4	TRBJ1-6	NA	CASSLAINSPLHF	TGTGCCAGCAGTTTAGCAATTAATTCACCCCTCCACTTT
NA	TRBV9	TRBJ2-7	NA	CASSVAGQTYEQYF	TGTGCCAGCAGCGTAGCTGGGCAGACCTACGAGCAGTACTTC
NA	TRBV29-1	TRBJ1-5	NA	CSVEVAVVQPQHF	TGCAGCGTTGAGGTGGCAGTAGTACAGCCCCAGCATTTT
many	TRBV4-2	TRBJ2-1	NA	CASSQDLGHEQFF	TGTGCCAGCAGCCAAGATTTGGGACATGAGCAGTTCTTC
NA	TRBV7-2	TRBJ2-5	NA	CASSTRLGYQETQYF	TGTGCCAGCAGCACTCGACTGGGGTACCAAGAGACCCAGTACTTC
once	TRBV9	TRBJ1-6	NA	CASSPVLNSPLHF	TGTGCCAGCAGCCCAGTACTGAATTCACCCCTCCACTTT
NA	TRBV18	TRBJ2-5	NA	CASSQRQGGGETQYF	TGTGCCAGCTCACAACGACAGGGAGGTGGAGAGACCCAGTACTTC
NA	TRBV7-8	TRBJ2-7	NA	CASSLAPAVGEVEQYF	TGTGCCAGCAGCTTAGCTCCGGCAGTCGGGGAGGTCGAGCAGTACTTC
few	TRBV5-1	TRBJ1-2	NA	CASSLTYRQTETSTNYGYTF	TGCGCCAGCAGCTTGACCTATCGACAGACCGAGACATCAACTAACTATGGCTACACCTTC
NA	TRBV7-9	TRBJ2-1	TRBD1	CASSPLGDRENNEQFF	TGTGCCAGCAGCCCCCTGGGGGACAGGGAGAACAATGAGCAGTTCTTC
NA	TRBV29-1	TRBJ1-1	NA	CRHETRTYQAFF	TGCAGACACGAAACGCGGACTTATCAAGCTTTCTTT
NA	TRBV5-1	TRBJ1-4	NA	CASSLESQRNNEKLFF	TGCGCCAGCAGCTTGGAGTCCCAGCGAAATAATGAAAAACTGTTTTTT
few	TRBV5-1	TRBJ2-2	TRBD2	CASSSGLADTNTGELFF	TGCGCCAGCAGCTCCGGACTAGCCGACACGAACACCGGGGAGCTGTTTTTT
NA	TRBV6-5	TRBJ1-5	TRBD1	CASSFNQGAGQPQHF	TGTGCCAGCAGTTTTAACCAGGGGGCCGGGCAGCCCCAGCATTTT
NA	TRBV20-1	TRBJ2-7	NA	CSAREGSVDYEQYF	TGCAGTGCTAGAGAAGGGTCCGTGGATTACGAGCAGTACTTC
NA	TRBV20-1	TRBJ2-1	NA	CSASGTLGYNEQFF	TGCAGTGCTAGCGGGACGTTGGGGTACAATGAGCAGTTCTTC
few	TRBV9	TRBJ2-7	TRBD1	CASSRSVDRGFYEQYF	TGTGCCAGCAGCCGTAGTGTGGACAGGGGGTTCTACGAGCAGTACTTC
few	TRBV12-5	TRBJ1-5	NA	CASGLVGETQHF	TGTGCTAGTGGTTTGGTAGGGGAGACCCAGCATTTT
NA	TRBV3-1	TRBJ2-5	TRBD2	CASSQGIAGDRETQYF	TGTGCCAGCAGCCAAGGGATAGCGGGAGATCGGGAGACCCAGTACTTC
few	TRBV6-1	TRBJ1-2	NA	CASSVTGSHGYTF	TGTGCCAGCAGTGTTACAGGGTCCCATGGCTACACCTTC
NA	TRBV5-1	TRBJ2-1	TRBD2	CASSLASSGGVEQFF	TGCGCCAGCAGCTTGGCGTCTAGCGGGGGGGTGGAGCAGTTCTTC
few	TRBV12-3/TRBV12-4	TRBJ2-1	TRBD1	CASSPGQRTREQFF	TGTGCCAGCTCACCGGGACAGCGTACACGGGAGCAGTTCTTC
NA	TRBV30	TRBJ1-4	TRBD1	CAGTATNKKLFF	TGTGCCGGGACAGCAACTAATAAAAAACTGTTTTTT
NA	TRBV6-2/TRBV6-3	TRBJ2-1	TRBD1	CASRSSFQGGDEQFF	TGTGCCAGCAGGAGCTCCTTCCAAGGGGGCGATGAGCAGTTCTTC